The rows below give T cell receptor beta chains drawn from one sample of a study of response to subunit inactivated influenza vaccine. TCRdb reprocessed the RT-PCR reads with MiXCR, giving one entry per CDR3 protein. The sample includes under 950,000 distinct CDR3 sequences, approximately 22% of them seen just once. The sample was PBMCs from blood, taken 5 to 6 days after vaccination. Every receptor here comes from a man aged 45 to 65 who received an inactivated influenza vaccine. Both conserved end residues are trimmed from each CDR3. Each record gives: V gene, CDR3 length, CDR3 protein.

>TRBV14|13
ASSQGLSSGSRQF
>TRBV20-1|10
SDGRAGGEQF
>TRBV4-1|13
ASSQETGTAGEQY
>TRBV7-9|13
ASSLKAGWGEKLF
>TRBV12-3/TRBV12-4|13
ASSLGAGANYGYT
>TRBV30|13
AWSSNIGGANVLT
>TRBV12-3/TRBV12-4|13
ASVGGALNTGELF
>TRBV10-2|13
ASSEHRDDQETQY
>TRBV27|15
ASSRDKGPYSNQPQH
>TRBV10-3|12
AGRDGSSTDTQY
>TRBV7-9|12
ASSPGRSGNEQY
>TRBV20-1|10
SGAQPNYGYT
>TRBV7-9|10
ASRGTGGKAF
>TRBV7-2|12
ASSGGRGQETQY
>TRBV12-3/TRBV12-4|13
ASSPTGTPPYEQY
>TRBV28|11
ASRPPSIPGRF
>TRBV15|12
ATSRDRDSYEQY
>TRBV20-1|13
SAPGVRESYNEQF
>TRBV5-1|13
ASSGTGVTTGELF
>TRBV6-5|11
ASSWETGYGYT
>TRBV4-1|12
ASSQGPLATGEF
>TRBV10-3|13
AISEFKADTGELF
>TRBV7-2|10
ASSHSVGELF
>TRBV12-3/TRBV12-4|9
ASSLLSEAF
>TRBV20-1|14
SARDPRRGSTDTQY
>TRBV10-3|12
AIATASGANVLT
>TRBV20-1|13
SARRLADSTDTQY
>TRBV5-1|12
ASSSAPGSYEQY
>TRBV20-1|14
SAQTGGSSGANVLT
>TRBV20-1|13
SASRGSSYNSPLH
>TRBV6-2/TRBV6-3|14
ASSYPRDGKRDEQF
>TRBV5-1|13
ASADTASGANVLT
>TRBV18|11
ASSPEQFYEQY
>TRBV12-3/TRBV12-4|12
ASRQTGGPGELF
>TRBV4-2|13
ASSQEGTGFHEQY
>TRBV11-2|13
ASSLEGARSITQY
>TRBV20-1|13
SARESRGRGSPLH